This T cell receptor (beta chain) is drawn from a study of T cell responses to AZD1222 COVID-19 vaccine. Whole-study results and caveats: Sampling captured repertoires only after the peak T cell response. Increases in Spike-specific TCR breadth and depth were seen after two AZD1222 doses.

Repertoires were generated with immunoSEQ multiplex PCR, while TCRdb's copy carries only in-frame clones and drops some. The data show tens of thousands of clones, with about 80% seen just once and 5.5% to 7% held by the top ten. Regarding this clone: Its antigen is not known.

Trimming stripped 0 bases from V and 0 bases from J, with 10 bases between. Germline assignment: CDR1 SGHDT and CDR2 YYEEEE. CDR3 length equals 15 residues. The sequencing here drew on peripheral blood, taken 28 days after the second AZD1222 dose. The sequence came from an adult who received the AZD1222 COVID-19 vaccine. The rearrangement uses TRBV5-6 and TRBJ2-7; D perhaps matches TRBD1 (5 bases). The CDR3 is CASSLGRQRSYEQYF. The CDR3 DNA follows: TGTGCCAGCAGCTTGGGGAGACAGCGCTCCTACGAGCAGTACTTC.